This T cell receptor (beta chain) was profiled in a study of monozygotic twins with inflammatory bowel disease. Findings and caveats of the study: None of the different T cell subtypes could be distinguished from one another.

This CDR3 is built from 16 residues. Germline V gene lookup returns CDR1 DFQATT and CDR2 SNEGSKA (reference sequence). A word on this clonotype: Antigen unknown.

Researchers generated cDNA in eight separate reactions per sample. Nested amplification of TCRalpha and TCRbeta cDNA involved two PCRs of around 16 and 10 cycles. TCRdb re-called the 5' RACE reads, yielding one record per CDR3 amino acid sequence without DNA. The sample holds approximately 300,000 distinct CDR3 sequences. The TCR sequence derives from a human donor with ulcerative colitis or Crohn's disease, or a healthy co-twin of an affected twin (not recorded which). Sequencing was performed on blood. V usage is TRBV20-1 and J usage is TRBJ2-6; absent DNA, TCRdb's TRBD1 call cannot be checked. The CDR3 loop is CSARDLGVSGANVLTF.